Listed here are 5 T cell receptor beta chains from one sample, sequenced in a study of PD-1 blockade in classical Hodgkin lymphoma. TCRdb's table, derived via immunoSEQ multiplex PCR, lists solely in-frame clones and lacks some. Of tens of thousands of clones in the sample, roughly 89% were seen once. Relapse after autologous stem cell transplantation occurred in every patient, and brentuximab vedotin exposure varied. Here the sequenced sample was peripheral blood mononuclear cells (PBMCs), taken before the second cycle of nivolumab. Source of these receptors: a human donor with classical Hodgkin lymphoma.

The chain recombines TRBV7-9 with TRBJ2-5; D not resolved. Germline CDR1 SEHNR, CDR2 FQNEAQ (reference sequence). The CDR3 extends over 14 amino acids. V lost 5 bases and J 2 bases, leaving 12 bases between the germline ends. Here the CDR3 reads CASSNGPGQETQYF. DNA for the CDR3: TGTGCCAGCAGCAACGGACCTGGGCAAGAGACCCAGTACTTC.

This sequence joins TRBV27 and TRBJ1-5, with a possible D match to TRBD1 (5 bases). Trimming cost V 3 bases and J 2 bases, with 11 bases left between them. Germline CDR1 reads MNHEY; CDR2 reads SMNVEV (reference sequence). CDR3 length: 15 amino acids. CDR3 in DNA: TGTGCCAGCAGTTTTGGGGGGATCGGCAATCAGCCCCAGCATTTT. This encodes CASSFGGIGNQPQHF.

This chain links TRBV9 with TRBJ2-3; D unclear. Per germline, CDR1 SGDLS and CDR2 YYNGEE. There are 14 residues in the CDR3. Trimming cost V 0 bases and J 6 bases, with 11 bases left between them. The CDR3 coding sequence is TGTGCCAGCAGCGTAGGGGATCTGTGGGATACGCAGTATTTT. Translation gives CASSVGDLWDTQYF.

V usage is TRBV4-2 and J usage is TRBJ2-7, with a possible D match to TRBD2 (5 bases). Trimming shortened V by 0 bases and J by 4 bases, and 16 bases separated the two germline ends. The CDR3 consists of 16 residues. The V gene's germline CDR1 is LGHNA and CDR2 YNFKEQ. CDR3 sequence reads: CASSQDGVGVRYEQYF. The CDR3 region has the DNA TGTGCCAGCAGCCAAGACGGGGTGGGAGTTCGGTACGAGCAGTACTTC.

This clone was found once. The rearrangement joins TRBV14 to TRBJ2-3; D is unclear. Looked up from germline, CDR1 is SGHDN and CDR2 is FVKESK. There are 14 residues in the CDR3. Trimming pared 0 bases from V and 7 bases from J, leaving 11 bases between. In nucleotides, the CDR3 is TGTGCCAGCAGCCAAGAAGTTTGGGCGAATACGCAGTATTTT. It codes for CASSQEVWANTQYF. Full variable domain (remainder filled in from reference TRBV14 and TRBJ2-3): EAGVTQFPSHSVIEKGQTVTLRCDPISGHDNLYWYRRVMGKEIKFLLHFVKESKQDESGMPNNRFLAERTGGTYSTLKVQPAELEDSGVYFCASSQEVWANTQYFGPGTRLTVL.